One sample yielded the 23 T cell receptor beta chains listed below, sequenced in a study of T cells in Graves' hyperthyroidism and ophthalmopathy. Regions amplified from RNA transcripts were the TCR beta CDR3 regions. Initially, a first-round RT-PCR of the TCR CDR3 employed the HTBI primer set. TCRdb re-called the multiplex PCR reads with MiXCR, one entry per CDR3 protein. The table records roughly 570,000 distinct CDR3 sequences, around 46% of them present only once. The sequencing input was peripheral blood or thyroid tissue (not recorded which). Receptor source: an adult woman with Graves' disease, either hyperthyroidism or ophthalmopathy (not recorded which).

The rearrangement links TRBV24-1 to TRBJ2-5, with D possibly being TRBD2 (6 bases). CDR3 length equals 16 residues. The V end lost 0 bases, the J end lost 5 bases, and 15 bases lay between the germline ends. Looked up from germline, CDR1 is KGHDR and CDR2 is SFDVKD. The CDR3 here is CATSDLRRRGGETQYF. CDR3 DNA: TGTGCCACCAGTGATTTGAGGAGGCGGGGCGGGGAGACCCAGTACTTC.

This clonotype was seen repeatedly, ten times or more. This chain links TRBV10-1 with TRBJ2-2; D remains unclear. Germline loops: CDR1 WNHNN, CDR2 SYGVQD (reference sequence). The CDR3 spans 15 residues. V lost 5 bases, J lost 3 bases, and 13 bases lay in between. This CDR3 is CASSPSTMYTGELFF. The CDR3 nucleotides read TGCGCCAGCAGTCCCTCCACTATGTACACCGGGGAGCTGTTTTTT.

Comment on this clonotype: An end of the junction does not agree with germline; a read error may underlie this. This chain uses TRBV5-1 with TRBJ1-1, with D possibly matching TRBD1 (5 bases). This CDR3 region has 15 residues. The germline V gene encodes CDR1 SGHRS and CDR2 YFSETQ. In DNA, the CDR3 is TGTGCCAGCAGCGGGGGACGTCGAGACTACACTGAAGCTTTCTTT. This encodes CASSGGRRDYTEAFF.

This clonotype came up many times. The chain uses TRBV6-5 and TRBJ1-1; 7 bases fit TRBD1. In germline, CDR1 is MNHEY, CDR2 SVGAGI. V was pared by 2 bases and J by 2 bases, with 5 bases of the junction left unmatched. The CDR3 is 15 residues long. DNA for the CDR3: TGTGCCAGCAGTTACGCAGGGACAGCTAACACTGAAGCTTTCTTT. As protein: CASSYAGTANTEAFF.

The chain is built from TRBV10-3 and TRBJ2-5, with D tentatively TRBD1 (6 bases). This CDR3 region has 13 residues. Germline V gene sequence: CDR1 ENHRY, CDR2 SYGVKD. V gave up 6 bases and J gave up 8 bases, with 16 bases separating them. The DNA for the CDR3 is TGTGCCATCAGCTACAGGGCAGGGGAAACCCAGTACTTC. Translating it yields CAISYRAGETQYF.

CDR3 sequence reads: CASCAGLVRELFF. In nucleotides, the CDR3 is TGTGCCAGCTGTGCGGGACTTGTCCGGGAGCTGTTTTTT. The chain employs TRBV2 and TRBJ2-2; perhaps TRBD2 as D (6 bases). Looked up from germline, CDR1 is SNHLY and CDR2 is FYNNEI. V lost 8 bases and J 9 bases, leaving 16 bases between the germline ends. CDR3 length: 13 residues.

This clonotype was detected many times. The CDR3 DNA reads as TGTGCCAGTAGGACCAACATGAACACTGAAGCTTTCTTT. Protein sequence: CASRTNMNTEAFF. This chain links TRBV19 with TRBJ1-1; no firm D call. The V gene lost 6 bases and the J gene lost 0 bases, with 8 bases spanning the gap. The CDR3 has 13 amino acids. Germline V gene sequence: CDR1 LNHDA, CDR2 SQIVND (reference sequence).

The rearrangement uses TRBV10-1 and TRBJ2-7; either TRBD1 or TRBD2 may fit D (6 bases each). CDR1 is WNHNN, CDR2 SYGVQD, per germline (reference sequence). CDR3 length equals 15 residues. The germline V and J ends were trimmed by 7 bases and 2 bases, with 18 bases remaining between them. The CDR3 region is CASNIQGLPTYEQYF. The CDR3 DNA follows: TGCGCCAGCAATATACAGGGACTTCCAACCTACGAGCAGTACTTC.

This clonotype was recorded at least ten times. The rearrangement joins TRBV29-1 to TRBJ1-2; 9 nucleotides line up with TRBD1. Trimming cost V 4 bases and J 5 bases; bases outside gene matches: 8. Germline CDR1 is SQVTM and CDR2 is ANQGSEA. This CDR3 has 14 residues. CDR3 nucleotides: TGCAGCGTTGCCCGCGGGACAGGGCCTTATGGCTACACCTTC. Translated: CSVARGTGPYGYTF.

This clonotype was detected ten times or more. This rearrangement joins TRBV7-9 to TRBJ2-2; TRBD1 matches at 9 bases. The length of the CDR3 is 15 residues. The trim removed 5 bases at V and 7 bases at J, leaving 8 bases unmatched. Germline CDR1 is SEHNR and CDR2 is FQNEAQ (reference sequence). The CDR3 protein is CASSRTGGAGGELFF. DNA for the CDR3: TGTGCCAGCAGCCGTACAGGGGGCGCCGGCGGGGAGCTGTTTTTT.

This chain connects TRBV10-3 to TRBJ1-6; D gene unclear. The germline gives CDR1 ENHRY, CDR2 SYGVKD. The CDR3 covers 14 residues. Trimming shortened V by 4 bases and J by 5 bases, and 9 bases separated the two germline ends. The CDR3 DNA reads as TGTGCCATCAGTGTTACAGCCGATAATTCACCCCTCCACTTT. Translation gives CAISVTADNSPLHF.

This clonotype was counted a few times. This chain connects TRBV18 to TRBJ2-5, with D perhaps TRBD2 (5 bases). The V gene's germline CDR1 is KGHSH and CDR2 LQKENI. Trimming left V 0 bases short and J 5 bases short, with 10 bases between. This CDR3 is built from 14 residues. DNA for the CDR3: TGTGCCAGCTCACCACCGGGGAGAGTGGAGACCCAGTACTTC. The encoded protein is CASSPPGRVETQYF.

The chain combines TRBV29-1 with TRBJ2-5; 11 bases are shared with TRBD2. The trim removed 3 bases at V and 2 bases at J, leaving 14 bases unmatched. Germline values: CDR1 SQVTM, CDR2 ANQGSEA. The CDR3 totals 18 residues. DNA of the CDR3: TGCAGCGTTGAGGAGGGGCTGAGACTAGCGGGGCCACAAGAGACCCAGTACTTC. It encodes CSVEEGLRLAGPQETQYF.

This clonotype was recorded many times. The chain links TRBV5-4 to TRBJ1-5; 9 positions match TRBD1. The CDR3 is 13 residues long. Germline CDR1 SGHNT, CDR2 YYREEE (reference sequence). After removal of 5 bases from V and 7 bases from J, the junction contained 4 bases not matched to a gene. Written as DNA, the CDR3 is TGTGCCAGCAGTACAGGGGGCGGACAGCCCCAGCATTTT. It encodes CASSTGGGQPQHF.

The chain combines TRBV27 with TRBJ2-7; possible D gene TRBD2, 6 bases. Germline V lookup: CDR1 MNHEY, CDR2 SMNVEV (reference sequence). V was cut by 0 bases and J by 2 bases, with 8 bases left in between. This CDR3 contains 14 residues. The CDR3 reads CASSLSAGTYEQYF. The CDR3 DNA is TGTGCCAGCAGTTTATCGGCGGGAACCTACGAGCAGTACTTC.

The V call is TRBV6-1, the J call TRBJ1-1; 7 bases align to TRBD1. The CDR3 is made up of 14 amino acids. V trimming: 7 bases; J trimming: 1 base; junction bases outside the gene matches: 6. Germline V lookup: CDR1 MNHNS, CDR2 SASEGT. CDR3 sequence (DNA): TGTGCCAGCATCCAAGGGACAGCGAACACTGAAGCTTTCTTT. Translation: CASIQGTANTEAFF.

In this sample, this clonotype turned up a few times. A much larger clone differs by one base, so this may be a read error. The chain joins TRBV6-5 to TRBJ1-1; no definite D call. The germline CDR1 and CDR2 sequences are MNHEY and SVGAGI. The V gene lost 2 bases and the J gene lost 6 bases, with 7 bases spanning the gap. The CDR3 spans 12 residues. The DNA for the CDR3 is TGTGCCAGCAGTTACGAGGCAGCTGAAGCTTTCTTT. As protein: CASSYEAAEAFF.

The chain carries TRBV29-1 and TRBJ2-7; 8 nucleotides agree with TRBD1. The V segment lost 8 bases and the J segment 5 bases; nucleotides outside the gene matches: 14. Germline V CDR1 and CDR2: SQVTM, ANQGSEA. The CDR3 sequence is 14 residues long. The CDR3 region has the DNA TGCAGCAGTTCCAAGGACAGGGTGACTAACGAGCAGTACTTC. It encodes CSSSKDRVTNEQYF.

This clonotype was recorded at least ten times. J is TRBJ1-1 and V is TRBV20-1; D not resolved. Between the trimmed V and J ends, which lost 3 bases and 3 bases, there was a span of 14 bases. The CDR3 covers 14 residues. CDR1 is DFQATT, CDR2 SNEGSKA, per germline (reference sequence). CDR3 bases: TGCAGTGCTAGTCAGACGGGGTATGACACTGAAGCTTTCTTT. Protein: CSASQTGYDTEAFF.

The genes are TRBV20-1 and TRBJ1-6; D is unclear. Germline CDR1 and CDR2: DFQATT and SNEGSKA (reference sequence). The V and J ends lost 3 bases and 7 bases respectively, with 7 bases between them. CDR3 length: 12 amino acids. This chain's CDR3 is CSASLQNSPLHF. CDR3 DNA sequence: TGCAGTGCTAGCCTACAGAATTCACCCCTCCACTTT.

The DNA for the CDR3 is TGTGCCAGCAGTGTCAGACAGTGGAGCTCCTACAATGAGCAGTTCTTC. Translated: CASSVRQWSSYNEQFF. The chain employs TRBV25-1 and TRBJ2-1; a weak D match, TRBD1 (5 bases). Trimming removed 4 bases at V and 0 bases at J, with 13 bases between. The CDR3 runs 16 residues. Germline loops: CDR1 MGHDK, CDR2 SYGVNS.

CDR3 amino acids: CATSRGGTGGARKTQYF. The CDR3 DNA sequence: TGTGCCACCAGCAGAGGGGGCACAGGGGGCGCAAGGAAGACCCAGTACTTC. The V and J genes are TRBV15 and TRBJ2-5, with 9 bases aligning to TRBD1. Looked up from germline, CDR1 is LNHNV and CDR2 is YYDKDF (reference sequence). CDR3 size: 17 residues. After removal of 1 base from V and 6 bases from J, the junction contained 12 bases not matched to a gene.

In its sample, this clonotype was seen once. For the CDR3, the DNA is TGTGCCAGCCAACCTTCGGCTAGCAACAACGAGCAGTACTTC. Protein product: CASQPSASNNEQYF. The chain is built from TRBV7-8 and TRBJ2-7, with TRBD2 as a possible D gene (5 bases). V was clipped by 8 bases and J by 5 bases, with 19 bases between them. Per germline, CDR1 SGHVS and CDR2 FQNEAQ. The CDR3 runs to 14 residues.